Listed below are T cell receptor beta chains from one sample, sequenced in a study. A single record per CDR3 protein comes from TCRdb applying MiXCR to the 5' RACE reads. The repertoire includes 30,000 or so distinct CDR3 sequences, approximately 30% of them detected once, and around 2.3% sits in the top ten. Sequenced sample: tumor-infiltrating Tregs sorted from the breast tumor. These receptors were taken from a female donor with breast cancer. Both conserved end residues are part of each CDR3. Fields, in order: CDR3 length, V gene, J gene, CDR3 protein.

len: 14
v_gene: TRBV5-6
j_gene: TRBJ2-1
CDR3aa: CASSPRTGNNEQFF

len: 13
v_gene: TRBV20-1
j_gene: TRBJ1-1
CDR3aa: CSASRDRGVEAFF

len: 14
v_gene: TRBV18
j_gene: TRBJ2-7
CDR3aa: CASSPGQGAYEQYF

len: 18
v_gene: TRBV4-2
j_gene: TRBJ2-6
CDR3aa: CASSQPGQGASGANVLTF

len: 13
v_gene: TRBV5-4
j_gene: TRBJ2-7
CDR3aa: CAYTSGTGNEQYF

len: 12
v_gene: TRBV5-6
j_gene: TRBJ2-7
CDR3aa: CASSLRKYEQYF

len: 13
v_gene: TRBV20-1
j_gene: TRBJ1-1
CDR3aa: CSAGGTVNTEAFF

len: 14
v_gene: TRBV3-1
j_gene: TRBJ2-7
CDR3aa: CASSQRTGSHEQYF

len: 19
v_gene: TRBV6-5
j_gene: TRBJ1-2
CDR3aa: CASSYPRGSVGGSNYGYTF

len: 18
v_gene: TRBV3-1
j_gene: TRBJ2-6
CDR3aa: CASSPTDRQSSGANVLTF

len: 15
v_gene: TRBV3-1
j_gene: TRBJ2-7
CDR3aa: CASSNRDRHHYEQYF

len: 15
v_gene: TRBV9
j_gene: .
CDR3aa: CASSVESAPANEQYF

len: 15
v_gene: TRBV19
j_gene: TRBJ2-1
CDR3aa: CASSKTSLGSNEQFF

len: 16
v_gene: TRBV4-1
j_gene: TRBJ2-5
CDR3aa: CASSQVGLAGKETQYF

len: 15
v_gene: TRBV2
j_gene: TRBJ1-5
CDR3aa: CASREQGVSNQPQHF

len: 15
v_gene: TRBV24-1
j_gene: TRBJ2-1
CDR3aa: CATSDPTSSYNEQFF

len: 14
v_gene: TRBV6-1
j_gene: TRBJ1-5
CDR3aa: CASRGEGGGQPQHF

len: 17
v_gene: TRBV20-1
j_gene: TRBJ1-1
CDR3aa: CSARAVGQGLWGTEAFF

len: 19
v_gene: TRBV10-3
j_gene: TRBJ1-6
CDR3aa: CAISAYDIGLTGNNSPLHF

len: 14
v_gene: TRBV6-6
j_gene: TRBJ1-5
CDR3aa: CASSSDRVRQPQHF

len: 15
v_gene: TRBV21-1
j_gene: TRBJ1-3
CDR3aa: CASSKDRGDGNTIYF

len: 13
v_gene: TRBV5-1
j_gene: TRBJ2-3
CDR3aa: CASSKDSTDTQYF

len: 16
v_gene: TRBV24-1
j_gene: TRBJ2-1
CDR3aa: CATSDTGLGILDEQFF

len: 14
v_gene: TRBV20-1
j_gene: TRBJ1-3
CDR3aa: CSANTLGRGDTIYF

len: 17
v_gene: TRBV7-2
j_gene: TRBJ1-4
CDR3aa: CASSHPYGQGSGEKLFF

len: 11
v_gene: TRBV30
j_gene: TRBJ2-1
CDR3aa: CAWSPGVEQFF